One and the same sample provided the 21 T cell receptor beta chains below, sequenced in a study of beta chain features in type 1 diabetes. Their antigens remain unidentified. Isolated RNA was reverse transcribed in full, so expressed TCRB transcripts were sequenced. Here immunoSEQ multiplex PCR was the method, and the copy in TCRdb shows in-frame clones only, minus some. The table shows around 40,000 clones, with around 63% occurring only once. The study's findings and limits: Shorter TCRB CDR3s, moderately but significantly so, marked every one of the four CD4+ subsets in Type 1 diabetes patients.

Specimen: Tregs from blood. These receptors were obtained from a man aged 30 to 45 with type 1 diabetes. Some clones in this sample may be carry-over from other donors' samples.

The CDR3 loop is CASSLRTGVGGELFF. CDR3 bases: TGTGCCAGCAGCTTAAGGACAGGGGTTGGCGGGGAGCTGTTTTTT. The chain combines TRBV11-2 with TRBJ2-2; 9 bases align to TRBD1. CDR1 and CDR2 (germline): SGHAT, FQNNGV. The V gene end was trimmed by 2 bases and the J gene end by 7 bases; junction bases not matched to a gene: 5. The CDR3 length is 15 residues.

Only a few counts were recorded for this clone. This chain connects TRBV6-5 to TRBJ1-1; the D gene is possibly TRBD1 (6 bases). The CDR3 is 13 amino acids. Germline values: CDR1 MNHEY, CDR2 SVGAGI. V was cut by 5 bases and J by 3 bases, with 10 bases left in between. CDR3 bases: TGTGCCAGCAGTAGAACAGGGTACACTGAAGCTTTCTTT. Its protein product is CASSRTGYTEAFF.

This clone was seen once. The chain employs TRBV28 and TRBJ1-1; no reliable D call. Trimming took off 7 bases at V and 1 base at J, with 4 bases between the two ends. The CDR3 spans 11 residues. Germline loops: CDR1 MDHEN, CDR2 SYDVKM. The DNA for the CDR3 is TGTGCCAGCACGGGGAACACTGAAGCTTTCTTT. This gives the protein CASTGNTEAFF.

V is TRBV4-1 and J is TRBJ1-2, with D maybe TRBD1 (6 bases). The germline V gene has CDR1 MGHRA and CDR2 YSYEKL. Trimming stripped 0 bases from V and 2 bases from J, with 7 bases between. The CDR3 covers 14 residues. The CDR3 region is CASSQDRGNYGYTF. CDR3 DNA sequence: TGCGCCAGCAGCCAAGACAGGGGAAACTATGGCTACACCTTC.

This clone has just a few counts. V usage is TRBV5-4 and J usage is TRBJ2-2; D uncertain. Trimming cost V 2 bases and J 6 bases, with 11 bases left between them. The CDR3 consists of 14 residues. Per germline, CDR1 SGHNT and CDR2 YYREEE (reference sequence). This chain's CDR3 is CASSLSSRAGELFF. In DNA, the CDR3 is TGTGCCAGCAGCTTAAGTTCTCGGGCCGGGGAGCTGTTTTTT.

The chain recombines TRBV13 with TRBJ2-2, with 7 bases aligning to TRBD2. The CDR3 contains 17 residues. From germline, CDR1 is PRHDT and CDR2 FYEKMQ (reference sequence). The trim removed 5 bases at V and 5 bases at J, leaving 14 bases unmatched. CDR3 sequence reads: CASSPPPSGQRTGELFF. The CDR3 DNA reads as TGTGCCAGCAGCCCCCCCCCTAGCGGCCAAAGGACCGGGGAGCTGTTTTTT.

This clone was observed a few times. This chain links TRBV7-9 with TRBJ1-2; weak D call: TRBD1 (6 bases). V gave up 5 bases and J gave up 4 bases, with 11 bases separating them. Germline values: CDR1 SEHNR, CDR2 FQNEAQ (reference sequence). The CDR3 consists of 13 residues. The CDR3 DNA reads TGTGCCAGCAGCCCGACAGGCCTCTATGGCTACACCTTC. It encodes CASSPTGLYGYTF. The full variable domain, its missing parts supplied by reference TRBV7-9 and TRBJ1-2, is DTGVSQNPRHKITKRGQNVTFRCDPISEHNRLYWYRQTLGQGPEFLTYFQNEAQLEKSRLLSDRFSAERPKGSFSTLEIQRTEQGDSAMYLCASSPTGLYGYTFGSGTRLTVV.

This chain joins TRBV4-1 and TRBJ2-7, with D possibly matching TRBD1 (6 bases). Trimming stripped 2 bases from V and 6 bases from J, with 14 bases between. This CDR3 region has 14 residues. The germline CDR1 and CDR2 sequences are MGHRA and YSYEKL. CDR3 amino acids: CASSQLHRGGEQYF. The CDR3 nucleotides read TGCGCCAGCAGCCAACTCCACCGAGGGGGCGAGCAGTACTTC.

The CDR3, as DNA: TGTGCCAGCAGTTTAGGGAAGGCGGGGACCACCTACGAGCAGTACTTC. The encoded protein is CASSLGKAGTTYEQYF. V and J are TRBV28 and TRBJ2-7; possibly TRBD2 for D (6 bases). The CDR3 covers 16 residues. The V gene lost 2 bases and the J gene lost 2 bases, with 16 bases spanning the gap. The germline gives CDR1 MDHEN, CDR2 SYDVKM.

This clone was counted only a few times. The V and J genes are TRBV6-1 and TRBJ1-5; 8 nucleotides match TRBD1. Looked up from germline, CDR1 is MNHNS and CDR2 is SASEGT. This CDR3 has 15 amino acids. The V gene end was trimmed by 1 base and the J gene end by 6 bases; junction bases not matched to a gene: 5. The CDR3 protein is CASSEGTGKGQPQHF. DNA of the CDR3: TGTGCCAGCAGTGAAGGGACAGGGAAAGGTCAGCCCCAGCATTTT.

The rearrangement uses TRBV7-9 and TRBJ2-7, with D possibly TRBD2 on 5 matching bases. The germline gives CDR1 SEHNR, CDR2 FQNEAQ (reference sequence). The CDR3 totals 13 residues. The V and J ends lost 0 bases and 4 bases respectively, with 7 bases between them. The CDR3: CASSLAGVYEQYF. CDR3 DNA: TGTGCCAGCAGCTTAGCGGGAGTTTACGAGCAGTACTTC.

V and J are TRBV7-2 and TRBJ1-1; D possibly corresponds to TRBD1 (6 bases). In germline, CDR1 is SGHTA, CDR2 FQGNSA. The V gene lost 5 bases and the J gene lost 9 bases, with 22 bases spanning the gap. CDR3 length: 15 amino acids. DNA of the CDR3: TGTGCCAGCAGCCTCCAGGGGTTGGGATCCATTAAAGCTTTCTTT. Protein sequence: CASSLQGLGSIKAFF. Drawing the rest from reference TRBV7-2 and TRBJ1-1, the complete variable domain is GAGVSQSPSNKVTEKGKDVELRCDPISGHTALYWYRQSLGQGLEFLIYFQGNSAPDKSGLPSDRFSAERTGGSVSTLTIQRTQQEDSAVYLCASSLQGLGSIKAFFGQGTRLTVV.

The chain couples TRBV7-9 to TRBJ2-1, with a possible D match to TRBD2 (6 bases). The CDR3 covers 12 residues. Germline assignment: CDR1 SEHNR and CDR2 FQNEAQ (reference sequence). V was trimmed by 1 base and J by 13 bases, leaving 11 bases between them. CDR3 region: CASSLEGTYQFF. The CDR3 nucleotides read TGTGCCAGCAGCTTAGAAGGGACTTATCAGTTCTTC. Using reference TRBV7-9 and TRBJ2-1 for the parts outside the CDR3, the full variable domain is DTGVSQNPRHKITKRGQNVTFRCDPISEHNRLYWYRQTLGQGPEFLTYFQNEAQLEKSRLLSDRFSAERPKGSFSTLEIQRTEQGDSAMYLCASSLEGTYQFFGPGTRLTVL.

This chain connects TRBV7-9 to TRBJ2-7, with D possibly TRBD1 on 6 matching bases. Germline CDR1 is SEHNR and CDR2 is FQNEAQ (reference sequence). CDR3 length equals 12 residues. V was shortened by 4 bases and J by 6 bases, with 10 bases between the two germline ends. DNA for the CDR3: TGTGCCAGCAGCTACAGGGAGTTCGAGCAGTACTTC. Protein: CASSYREFEQYF.

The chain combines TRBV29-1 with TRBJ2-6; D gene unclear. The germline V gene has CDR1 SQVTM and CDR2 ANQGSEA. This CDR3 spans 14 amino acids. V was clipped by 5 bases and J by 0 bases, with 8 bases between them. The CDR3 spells CSVRASSGANVLTF. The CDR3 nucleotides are TGCAGCGTTCGAGCCTCCTCTGGGGCCAACGTCCTGACTTTC.

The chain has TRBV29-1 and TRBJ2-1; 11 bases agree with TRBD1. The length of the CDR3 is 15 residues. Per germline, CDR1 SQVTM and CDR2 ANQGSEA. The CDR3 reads CSLTGTGGSYNEQFF. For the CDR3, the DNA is TGCAGTCTCACCGGGACAGGGGGCTCCTACAATGAGCAGTTCTTC.

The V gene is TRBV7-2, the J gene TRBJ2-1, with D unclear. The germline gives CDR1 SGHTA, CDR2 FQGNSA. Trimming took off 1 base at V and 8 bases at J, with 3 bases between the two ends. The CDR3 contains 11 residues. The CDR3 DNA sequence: TGTGCCAGCAGCTTAGTATATGAGCAGTTCTTC. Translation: CASSLVYEQFF.

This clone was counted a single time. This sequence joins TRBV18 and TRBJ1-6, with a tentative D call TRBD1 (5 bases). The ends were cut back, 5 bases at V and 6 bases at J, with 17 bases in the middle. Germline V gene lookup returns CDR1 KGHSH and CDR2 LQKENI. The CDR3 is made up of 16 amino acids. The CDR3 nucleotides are TGTGCCAGCTCAATTTTGGAGGGGCTCCCTAATTCACCCCTCCACTTT. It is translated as CASSILEGLPNSPLHF.

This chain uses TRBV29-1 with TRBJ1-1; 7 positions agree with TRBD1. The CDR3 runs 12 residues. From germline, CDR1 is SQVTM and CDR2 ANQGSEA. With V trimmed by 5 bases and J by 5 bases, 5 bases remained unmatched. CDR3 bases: TGCAGCGTTTACAGGGGAGAGACTGAAGCTTTCTTT. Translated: CSVYRGETEAFF.

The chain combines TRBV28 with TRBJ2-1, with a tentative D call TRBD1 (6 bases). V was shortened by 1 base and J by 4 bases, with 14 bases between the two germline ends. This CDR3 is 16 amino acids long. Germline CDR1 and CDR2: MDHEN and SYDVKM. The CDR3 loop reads CASSLFRGWDYNEQFF. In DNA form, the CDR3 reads TGTGCCAGCAGTTTATTCAGGGGATGGGATTACAATGAGCAGTTCTTC.

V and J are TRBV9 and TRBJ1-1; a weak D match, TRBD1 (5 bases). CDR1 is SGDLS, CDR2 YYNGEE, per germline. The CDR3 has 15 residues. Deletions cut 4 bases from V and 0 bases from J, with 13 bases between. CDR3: CASSPRDGMNTEAFF. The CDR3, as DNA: TGTGCCAGCAGCCCGCGGGACGGGATGAACACTGAAGCTTTCTTT.